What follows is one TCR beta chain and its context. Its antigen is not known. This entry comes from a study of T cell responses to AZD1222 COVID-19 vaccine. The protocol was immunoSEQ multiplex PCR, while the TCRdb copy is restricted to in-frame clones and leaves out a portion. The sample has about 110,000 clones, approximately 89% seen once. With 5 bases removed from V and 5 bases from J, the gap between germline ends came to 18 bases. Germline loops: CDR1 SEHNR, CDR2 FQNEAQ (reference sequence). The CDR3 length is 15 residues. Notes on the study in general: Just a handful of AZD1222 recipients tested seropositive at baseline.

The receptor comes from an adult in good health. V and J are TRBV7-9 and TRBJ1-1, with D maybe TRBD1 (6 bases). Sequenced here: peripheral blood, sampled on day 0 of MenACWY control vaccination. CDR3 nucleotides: TGTGCCAGCAGCCCAGCCTATAGGGGGGGGACTGAAGCTTTCTTT. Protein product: CASSPAYRGGTEAFF. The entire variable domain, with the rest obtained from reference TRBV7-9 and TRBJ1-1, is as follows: DTGVSQNPRHKITKRGQNVTFRCDPISEHNRLYWYRQTLGQGPEFLTYFQNEAQLEKSRLLSDRFSAERPKGSFSTLEIQRTEQGDSAMYLCASSPAYRGGTEAFFGQGTRLTVV.